This TCR beta chain was sequenced in a study of radiation and T cells in renal cell carcinoma. This sample's treatment: 15 Gy SBRT to primary tumor, nephrectomy 4 weeks later. This CDR3 comprises 13 residues. Deletions cut 1 base from V and 8 bases from J, with 11 bases between. Germline CDR1 and CDR2: SGHVS and FQNEAQ. The assay was immunoSEQ multiplex PCR, and TCRdb's table has in-frame clones only and misses some. The sample lists 10,000 to 15,000 clones, about 33% seen once, with about 16% in the top ten. The sequence came from a man in his fifties or sixties with renal cell carcinoma. The input for sequencing was tumor tissue, taken from a patient whose treatment included radiotherapy and nephrectomy. The chain carries TRBV7-8 and TRBJ1-2; D is undetermined. CDR3 amino acids: CASSLVRTGGYTF. For the CDR3, the DNA is TGTGCCAGCAGCTTAGTTAGGACCGGCGGCTACACCTTC.